This record looks at one TCR beta chain sequence and its context. Its recognized antigen is unknown. Per-base quality was not reported, and no clone a single base away is much larger than it. These data belong to a study of cytomegalovirus exposure and HLA in healthy donors (dated by TCRdb to between 2016 and 2019). Describing the broader study: In an earlier analysis of around 540 of the donors, 250 to 350 Gb of sequence data and some 100 million unique TCR beta sequences from roughly 180 million T cells were reported. The genetic ancestry cluster associated with self-reported Caucasian donors included about four fifths of the roughly 400 genotyped donors. Every repertoire in the discovery cohort had been generated on one and the same sequencing platform. The T cell repertoires of several hundred subjects were profiled by immunosequencing and related to cytomegalovirus serostatus. To predict cytomegalovirus infection status, the study brought together high-throughput TCR immunosequencing, statistical association of individual TCRs with disease status, and machine learning. A later genetic analysis used genome-wide SNP genotypes for about 55% of the 666 donors, treating that subset as a discovery cohort. An early release covering over 500 HLA-typed donors comprised approximately 290 gigabases of sequencing data and 85 million to 100 million unique TCR sequences. An earlier analysis of roughly 580 of the donors used high-throughput TCR beta sequencing to judge whether each TCR beta V gene segment behaved as functional or pseudogenic. The number of typed donors differed by locus: about 620-640 for A, B, C, DRB1 and DQB1; approximately 520 for DQA1; around 580 for DPA1; and about 470 for DPB1. The later analysis used no new phenotypic data to find candidate immune exposures, relying instead on TCR beta sequences and their occurrence across donors. A later analysis re-analyzed previously published TCR beta repertoires from 660 or so donors and added high-resolution HLA genotyping to study TCR occurrence patterns. Besides the first cohort of under 700 subjects, a separate validation cohort made up of 95 to 150 different subjects was used. Across about 380 genotyped donors of the cohort, an average of about 200,000 unique TCR beta nucleotide sequences per donor were sequenced, and approximately 19% of those sequences were non-productive. Donor age, sex, ethnicity and CMV serostatus were compiled alongside the repertoire data. Class I and class II HLA loci were covered by the typing at four-digit resolution. Several DR-DQ haplotypes were handled as single units for association and clustering, since linkage in the cohort was strong. The study was designed to test whether signatures of past pathogen exposure could be identified by cataloging public T cell receptors.

On the study overall, not on this receptor specifically: Because some donors lacked HLA typing at each locus, the association tests relied only on the typed subset. When HLA alleles, especially DR and DQ, strongly co-occurred, attributing TCR associations to individual alleles was difficult. It was suggested by the authors that the approach could potentially be generalized to other disease states and immunological phenotypes. In a later analysis, the rate of TCR association differed among HLA loci, with DRB1 alleles having the most associated TCRs and HLA-C alleles having the fewest. In a later genetic analysis, a missense DCLRE1C variant was associated with V-gene and J-gene trimming of TCR beta chains, and the association was replicated in an independent cohort. A total of 150 to 200 TCR beta chains were listed by the study as associated with cytomegalovirus. Most TCR sequences were seen in very few donors, while some public TCRs were found in many individuals. In vitro tests confirmed that a few of the cytomegalovirus-associated TCR beta chains recognize cytomegalovirus antigens. The classifier was reported to diagnose cytomegalovirus status with high specificity and sensitivity in both the original and validation cohorts. For the cohort, immune exposure information was limited to CMV serostatus. According to a later genetic analysis, donors in an Asian-associated ancestry cluster had fewer N-insertions in productive TCRs than the approximately 690-donor mean. In a later analysis, most CMV-associated TCR beta chains were found to appear HLA-restricted, with HLA associations seemingly driven largely by CMV exposure. In a later analysis, around 17,000 TCR beta sequences were associated with specific HLA alleles at a false discovery rate of 0.05. The cohort was sequenced for TCR beta chains only, and without alpha or paired-chain data the features that could be detected were limited. The sequencing pipeline was judged likely to have produced a cluster of highly shared sequence variants as a technical artifact. A further reported finding was that TCR beta sequences accurately predicted the HLA-A and HLA-B alleles for most subjects in the first cohort. Correlated functional status among segregating V segments might be attributable to linkage disequilibrium, but an unknown experimental factor could not be ruled out. In a later analysis, HLA-associated TCR beta chains were found to be more clonally expanded and to have lower generation probabilities than equally common non-associated chains. Several of the top co-occurrence clusters appeared to be linked to parvovirus B19, influenza, CMV and Epstein-Barr virus, according to a later analysis. Broadly in line with IMGT annotations, most TCR beta V segments showed up in productive rearrangements about 87% or about 30% of the time in an earlier analysis of 450 to 600 of the donors. Presence/absence analyses assumed roughly uniform sequencing depth across donors, an assumption that may not hold. Some 16 rarely observed V segments, including chromosome 9 orphons, were excluded from the earlier analysis of approximately 600 of the donors because counts were too low.

Library preparation used the immunoSEQ multiplex PCR assay. For the multiplex PCR, a mixture combining 60 forward primers for TCR Vbeta segments and 13 reverse primers for TCR Jbeta segments was used. A multiplex PCR assay on genomic DNA amplified the CDR3 region of rearranged TCR beta genes. On the Illumina HiSeq System, the amplified TCR beta libraries were sequenced as 87-base-pair reads. As for the authors' bioinformatics: Across the roughly 600 repertoires, a later analysis counted around 80 million unique TCR beta chains, approximately 12 million of which were shared by at least two donors. Raw reads were error-corrected and collapsed into unique sequences with a nearest-neighbor algorithm that merged closely related sequences to remove PCR and sequencing errors. To assign V, D and J gene segments, CDR3 sequences were aligned to IMGT reference sequences. Each retained sequence needed at least a six-nucleotide match to both a V gene segment and a J gene segment. A rearrangement counted as productive if the CDR3 had no stop codons and remained in frame with V and J, and every other rearrangement counted as non-productive. Following IMGT convention, CDR3 was defined as the stretch from the second conserved V-encoded cysteine to the conserved J-encoded phenylalanine. The earlier analysis of roughly 590 of the donors excluded any sequence lacking an unambiguous match to a single V gene segment. An earlier analysis of 550 to 650 of the donors classified V segments as functional when productive rearrangements were above 56.7% and as segregating when the standard deviation between donors was above 5%. A statistical classification framework was built for diagnosing cytomegalovirus status from the catalog of TCR beta chain sequences. In a later analysis, V and J genes were assigned by comparing TCR nucleotide sequences against IMGT/GENE-DB human TR gene sequences. In a later analysis, CDR3 sequences and most-parsimonious VDJ recombination scenarios were assigned using the TCRdist pipeline. In a later analysis, each TCR beta chain was defined by its CDR3 amino acid sequence together with its V-gene family, and reads without a unique V-gene family were excluded. As a way to deal with suspected cross-contamination and a sequencing artifact, a later analysis dropped more than 500 nucleotide sequences that were highly shared and had low generation probability. A later analysis calculated a clonal expansion index for each public chain from normalized within-repertoire ranks of inferred template counts. A later analysis computed generation probabilities with a VDJ recombination model fitted to out-of-frame rearrangements, and checked the results against IGoR. In a later analysis, hypergeometric tests were used to score TCR-TCR, TCR-HLA and TCR-CMV co-occurrence, with a repertoire-size bias correction applied to TCR pairs. To estimate false discovery rates, a later analysis permuted the HLA or CMV assignments 20 times. In a later analysis, co-occurring TCRs were grouped with DBSCAN, and TCRdist sequence similarity was added when clustering was performed within HLA-allele-positive subsets. For co-occurrence clustering, repertoires with fewer than 30,000 or more than 120,000 public chains were excluded, along with roughly 5 repertoires with anomalous nucleotide sharing. Imported from immuneACCESS, the table was reduced by TCRdb to in-frame sequences with V and J called. These copies leave out some clones; in studies compared against another copy, an unresolved V gene accounts for under half, and the cause of the remainder is not known. V and J calls and clone size are as listed in that table; D and trimming were resolved from the DNA. This sample has about 190,000 clones in its table, and 79% of those were observed once. Approximately 1.5% of the sample goes to the ten largest clones.

In total, fewer than 750 healthy bone marrow donors made up the cohort. Cohort members were all nominally healthy when sampled, although unrecorded immune exposures were likely present. The donor was CMV seronegative and was included in the group of about 350 seronegative cohort members. A peripheral blood sample was collected from each donor, and TCR beta sequencing was performed on peripheral blood mononuclear cells. Genomic DNA was extracted from the blood cell samples with the Qiagen DNeasy Blood Extraction Kit. The sequenced sample was PBMCs. The TCR comes from a young woman in good health and CMV-seronegative.

The encoded CDR3 is CASAGGRLYNEQFF. The nucleotides are TGTGCCTCCGCTGGCGGGAGGCTCTACAATGAGCAGTTCTTC. The chain was built from TRBV11-1 and TRBJ2-1; 8 of the junction bases match TRBD2. Compared with germline, V lacks 11 bases and J lacks 3 bases; bases without a gene match: 9. From the germline V gene (reference sequence), CDR1 is SGHAT and CDR2 is FQDESV. The CDR3 contains 14 residues, cysteine and phenylalanine counted. The DNA shown is the 42-base CDR3, in frame from base 1.